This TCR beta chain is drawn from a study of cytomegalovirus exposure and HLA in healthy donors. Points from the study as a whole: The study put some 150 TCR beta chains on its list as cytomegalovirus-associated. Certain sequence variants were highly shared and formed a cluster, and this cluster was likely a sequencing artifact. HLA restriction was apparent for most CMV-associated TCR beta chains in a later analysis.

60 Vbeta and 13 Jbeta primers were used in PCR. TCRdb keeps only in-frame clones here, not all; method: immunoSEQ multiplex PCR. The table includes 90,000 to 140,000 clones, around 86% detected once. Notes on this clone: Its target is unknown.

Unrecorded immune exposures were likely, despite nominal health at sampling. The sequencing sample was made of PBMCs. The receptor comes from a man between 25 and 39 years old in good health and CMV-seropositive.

In nucleotides, the CDR3 is TGTGCCAGCAGTAGGGACAGGGGGCCTGGCTACACCTTC. It yields the protein CASSRDRGPGYTF. The chain is built from TRBV6-1 and TRBJ1-2; 12 nucleotides agree with TRBD1. The CDR3 sequence is 13 residues long. Germline V gives CDR1 MNHNS, CDR2 SASEGT. With V trimmed by 5 bases and J by 7 bases, 2 bases remained unmatched.